Listed here are 23 T cell receptor beta chains from one sample, sequenced in a study of blood T cell repertoires in COVID-19. Only in-frame clones appear in the TCRdb table, and some are missing; sequencing was by immunoSEQ multiplex PCR. The sample has about 280,000 clones, around 87% seen once. The sample taken for sequencing was peripheral blood. The receptors originated from a woman in her 50s who had recovered from COVID-19.

This clone appeared a single time. The gene calls are TRBV4-3 and TRBJ2-7; a possible D gene is TRBD2 (6 bases). The V end was cut by 1 base, the J end by 4 bases, with 8 bases between. Germline V gene lookup returns CDR1 LGHNA and CDR2 YSLEER. The CDR3 length is 13 residues. CDR3 DNA sequence: TGCGCCAGCAGCCAAGTGCGGGGTTACGAGCAGTACTTC. Its translation: CASSQVRGYEQYF.

The chain recombines TRBV4-2 with TRBJ1-5, with D perhaps TRBD1 (5 bases). CDR3 size: 15 residues. The germline V and J ends were trimmed by 0 bases and 6 bases, with 12 bases remaining between them. Per germline, CDR1 LGHNA and CDR2 YNFKEQ. Here the CDR3 reads CASSQESGEGQPQHF. For the CDR3, the DNA is TGTGCCAGCAGCCAAGAATCGGGGGAAGGTCAGCCCCAGCATTTT.

This chain links TRBV5-6 with TRBJ2-7; TRBD1 agrees at 9 bases. The CDR3 sequence is 17 residues long. The germline CDR1 and CDR2 sequences are SGHDT and YYEEEE. Trimming at V came to 4 bases and at J to 1 base, leaving 12 bases not matched to a gene. The CDR3 protein is CASSPRPGQGGSYEQYF. The CDR3 bases are TGTGCCAGCAGCCCGCGGCCGGGACAGGGTGGATCCTACGAGCAGTACTTC.

V gene TRBV18 combines with J gene TRBJ2-1, with TRBD2 matching 10 bases. The length of the CDR3 is 15 residues. The germline V gene encodes CDR1 KGHSH and CDR2 LQKENI. V lost 2 bases and J lost 8; bases outside the gene matches: 6. This chain's CDR3 is CASSPTAGGPDEQFF. In nucleotides, the CDR3 is TGTGCCAGCTCACCAACAGCGGGAGGGCCTGATGAGCAGTTCTTC.

V and J are TRBV28 and TRBJ1-1, with unresolved D. V was pared by 6 bases and J by 6 bases, with 11 bases between. Per germline, CDR1 MDHEN and CDR2 SYDVKM. This CDR3 region has 12 residues. The CDR3 DNA reads TGTGCCAGCAGAGGGAGGAGGGCTGAAGCTTTCTTT. Protein product: CASRGRRAEAFF.

J is TRBJ2-2 and V is TRBV18; perhaps TRBD2 as D (6 bases). Trimming took 6 bases from V and 4 from J, leaving 21 bases between them. CDR1 is KGHSH and CDR2 is LQKENI in the germline V gene. The CDR3 has 17 amino acids. In DNA form, the CDR3 reads TGTGCCAGCTCGCCTCAAGAACTGAGCGGGCCCACCGGGGAGCTGTTTTTT. It yields the protein CASSPQELSGPTGELFF.

The J gene is TRBJ1-1, the V gene TRBV7-3; a possible D gene is TRBD1 (5 bases). CDR1 is SGHTA and CDR2 is FQGTGA in the germline V gene. V was pared by 1 base and J by 1 base, with 7 bases between. There are 14 residues in the CDR3. The CDR3 spells CASSLNTGNTEAFF. CDR3 sequence (DNA): TGTGCCAGCAGCTTAAACACAGGGAACACTGAAGCTTTCTTT.

V is TRBV27 and J is TRBJ1-6, with 12 bases lining up with TRBD1. J gave up 1 base and V 4 bases, and 5 bases lay outside the gene matches. The CDR3 is 18 amino acids. Germline assignment: CDR1 MNHEY and CDR2 SMNVEV (reference sequence). CDR3 in amino acids: CASSSPGQGASYNSPLHF. CDR3 nucleotides: TGTGCCAGCAGTTCTCCGGGACAGGGGGCATCCTATAATTCACCCCTCCACTTT.

The chain combines TRBV16 with TRBJ2-7; 12 bases line up with TRBD2. Germline V lookup: CDR1 KGHSY, CDR2 FQNENV. This CDR3 is 17 amino acids long. With V trimmed by 0 bases and J by 2 bases, 5 bases remained unmatched. CDR3 nucleotide sequence: TGTGCCAGCAGCCAATCGTGGACTAGCGGGAATACCTACGAGCAGTACTTC. This sequence encodes CASSQSWTSGNTYEQYF.

This clone was counted once. CDR3 nucleotide sequence: TGTGCCACCAGACAGGGGGGGGTCACTGAAGCTTTCTTT. This gives the protein CATRQGGVTEAFF. The genes are TRBV15 and TRBJ1-1, with TRBD1 matching over 8 bases. CDR1 and CDR2 from the germline V gene are LNHNV and YYDKDF (reference sequence). The CDR3 runs 13 residues. Losses at the gene ends were 6 bases for V and 4 bases for J; bases not matched to a gene: 4.

The chain links TRBV6-5 to TRBJ2-7, with D tentatively TRBD2 (5 bases). The V and J ends lost 4 bases and 8 bases respectively, with 21 bases between them. CDR1 and CDR2 from the germline V gene are MNHEY and SVGAGI. The CDR3 consists of 15 residues. The CDR3 DNA sequence: TGTGCCAGCAGTTCCGCCGGTCCGCAGGAGACTAAGCAGTACTTC. Translation gives CASSSAGPQETKQYF.

V gene TRBV6-2 or TRBV6-3 combines with J gene TRBJ2-1; TRBD1 matches 7 bases. V shed 2 bases and J 5 bases; nucleotides not matched to a gene: 9. Germline V CDR1 and CDR2: MNHEY, SVGEGT. The CDR3 contains 16 residues. The chain's CDR3 is CASSYATAGGHNEQFF. The CDR3 region has the DNA TGTGCCAGCAGTTACGCGACCGCAGGGGGACACAATGAGCAGTTCTTC.

To note about this clone: This CDR3 is also generated by other DNA sequences in the sample. The chain uses TRBV27 and TRBJ2-7; D not certain. Germline lookup yields CDR1 MNHEY and CDR2 SMNVEV (reference sequence). V shed 4 bases and J shed 3 bases, with 4 bases lying between them. The CDR3 sequence is 11 residues long. CDR3 sequence: CASSSGYEQYF. CDR3 DNA: TGTGCCAGCAGTTCGGGCTACGAGCAGTACTTC.

The genes are TRBV5-5 and TRBJ1-1, with 9 bases identical to TRBD1. V gave up 4 bases and J gave up 4 bases; unmatched junction bases: 5. The CDR3 loop spans 14 amino acids. CDR1 and CDR2 (germline): SGHKS, YYEKEE (reference sequence). The CDR3 spells CASSPGTGFTEAFF. The DNA for the CDR3 is TGTGCCAGCAGCCCCGGGACAGGGTTCACTGAAGCTTTCTTT.

The chain has TRBV2 and TRBJ1-4, with D maybe TRBD1 (6 bases). This CDR3 region has 15 residues. Germline CDR1 and CDR2: SNHLY and FYNNEI. V shed 3 bases and J shed 8 bases, with 16 bases lying between them. DNA of the CDR3: TGTGCCAGCAGTGATTCGGGCAGGGGTGGGGAAAAACTGTTTTTT. This codes for CASSDSGRGGEKLFF.

The CDR3 loop reads CASTRTGELFF. CDR3 nucleotides: TGTGCCAGCACGCGTACCGGGGAGCTGTTTTTT. The chain joins TRBV28 to TRBJ2-2; D is ambiguous. The CDR3 length is 11 residues. The V end lost 7 bases, the J end lost 5 bases, and 5 bases lay between the germline ends. Looked up from germline, CDR1 is MDHEN and CDR2 is SYDVKM.

V is TRBV11-2 and J is TRBJ1-1; TRBD1 matches 9 bases. The CDR3 consists of 14 residues. Germline CDR1 reads SGHAT; CDR2 reads FQNNGV. Trimming cost V 3 bases and J 1 base; bases outside gene matches: 0. CDR3 in DNA: TGTGCCAGCAGCTTGACAGGGGGGAACACTGAAGCTTTCTTT. This translates into CASSLTGGNTEAFF.

This chain joins TRBV24-1 and TRBJ2-3, with 9 bases fitting TRBD1. Germline V gives CDR1 KGHDR, CDR2 SFDVKD. The CDR3 consists of 14 residues. J gave up 4 bases and V 9 bases, and 7 bases lay outside the gene matches. This chain's CDR3 is CATSLTGGADTQYF. CDR3 coding DNA: TGTGCCACCTCTTTGACAGGGGGAGCAGATACGCAGTATTTT.

This clone has only one observation. The genes are TRBV19 and TRBJ1-1, with 8 bases fitting TRBD1. Unmatched junction bases numbered 9, after V lost 4 bases and J lost 11 bases. The CDR3 runs 13 residues. CDR1 LNHDA and CDR2 SQIVND come from the germline V gene (reference sequence). The CDR3 region is CASSTQGALGAFF. The CDR3 DNA follows: TGTGCCAGTAGTACCCAGGGGGCGTTGGGGGCTTTCTTT.

This chain uses TRBV3-1 (or the pseudogene TRBV3-2) with TRBJ1-3; tentatively, D is TRBD1 (6 bases). Between the trimmed V and J ends, which lost 4 bases and 0 bases, there was a span of 13 bases. The CDR3 spans 16 residues. Germline V gene data show CDR1 as LGHDT and CDR2 as YNNKEL (reference sequence). The CDR3 DNA is TGTGCCAGCAGCCGAGTACCGGACAGCTCTGGAAACACCATATATTTT. It yields the protein CASSRVPDSSGNTIYF.

The sample holds a few counts of this clone. The V call is TRBV28, the J call TRBJ1-2; D call uncertain. CDR1 is MDHEN and CDR2 is SYDVKM in the germline V gene. CDR3 length: 16 residues. Trimming took 7 bases from V and 8 from J, leaving 26 bases between them. This CDR3 reads CASKEVGNAPSRGYTF. In DNA, the CDR3 is TGTGCCAGCAAGGAGGTGGGTAACGCGCCATCAAGGGGCTACACCTTC.

V and J are TRBV9 and TRBJ1-4, with D uncertain. Per the germline V gene, CDR1 is SGDLS and CDR2 is YYNGEE. This CDR3 spans 16 amino acids. Trimming removed 2 bases from V and 3 bases from J, with 14 bases in between. The CDR3 here is CASSVNSGIANEKLFF. CDR3 in DNA: TGTGCCAGCAGCGTCAACAGCGGCATCGCTAATGAAAAACTGTTTTTT.

The chain carries TRBV19 and TRBJ2-3; tentatively, D is TRBD2 (5 bases). Trimming removed 6 bases from V and 3 bases from J, with 10 bases in between. The CDR3 contains 13 residues. Germline CDR1 and CDR2: LNHDA and SQIVND (reference sequence). The CDR3 nucleotides read TGTGCCAGTAGCGCAGCGGATACAGATACGCAGTATTTT. Its translation: CASSAADTDTQYF.